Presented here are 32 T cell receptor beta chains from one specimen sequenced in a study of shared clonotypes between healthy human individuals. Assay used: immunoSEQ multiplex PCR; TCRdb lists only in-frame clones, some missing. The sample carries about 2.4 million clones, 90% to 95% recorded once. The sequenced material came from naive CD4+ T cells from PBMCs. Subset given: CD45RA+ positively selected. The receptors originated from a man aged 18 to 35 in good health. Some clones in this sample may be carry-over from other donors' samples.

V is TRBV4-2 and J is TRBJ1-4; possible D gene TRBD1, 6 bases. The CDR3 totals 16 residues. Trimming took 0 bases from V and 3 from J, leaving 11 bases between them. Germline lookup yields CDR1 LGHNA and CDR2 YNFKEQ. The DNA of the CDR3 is TGTGCCAGCAGCCAAGAGGGGGCAGGGGCTAATGAAAAACTGTTTTTT. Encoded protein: CASSQEGAGANEKLFF.

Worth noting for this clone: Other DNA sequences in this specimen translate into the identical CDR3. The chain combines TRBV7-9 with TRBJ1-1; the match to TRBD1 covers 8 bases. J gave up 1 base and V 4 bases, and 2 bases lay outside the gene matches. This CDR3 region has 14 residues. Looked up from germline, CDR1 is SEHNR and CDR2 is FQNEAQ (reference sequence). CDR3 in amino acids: CASSSTGGNTEAFF. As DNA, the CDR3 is TGTGCCAGCAGCTCAACAGGGGGGAACACTGAAGCTTTCTTT.

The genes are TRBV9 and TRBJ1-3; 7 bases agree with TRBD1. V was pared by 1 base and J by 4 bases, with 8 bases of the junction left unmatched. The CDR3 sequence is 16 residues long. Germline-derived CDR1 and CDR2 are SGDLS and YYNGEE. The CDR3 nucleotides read TGTGCCAGCAGCGTAACACAGGGGTTAGGCGGAAACACCATATATTTT. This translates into CASSVTQGLGGNTIYF. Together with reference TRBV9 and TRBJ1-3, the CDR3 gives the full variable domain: DSGVTQTPKHLITATGQRVTLRCSPRSGDLSVYWYQQSLDQGLQFLIQYYNGEERAKGNILERFSAQQFPDLHSELNLSSLELGDSALYFCASSVTQGLGGNTIYFGEGSWLTVV.

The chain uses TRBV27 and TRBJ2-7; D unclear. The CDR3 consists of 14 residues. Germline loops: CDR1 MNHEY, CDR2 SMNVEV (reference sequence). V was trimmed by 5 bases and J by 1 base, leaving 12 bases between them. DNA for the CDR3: TGTGCCAGCAGTACCCTTTACAGTTCCTACGAGCAGTACTTC. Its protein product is CASSTLYSSYEQYF.

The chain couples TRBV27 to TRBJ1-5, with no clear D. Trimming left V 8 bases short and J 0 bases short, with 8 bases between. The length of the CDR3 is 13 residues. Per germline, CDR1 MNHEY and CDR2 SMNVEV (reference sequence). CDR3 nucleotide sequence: TGTGCCAGCGGCCCCTATAGCAATCAGCCCCAGCATTTT. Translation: CASGPYSNQPQHF.

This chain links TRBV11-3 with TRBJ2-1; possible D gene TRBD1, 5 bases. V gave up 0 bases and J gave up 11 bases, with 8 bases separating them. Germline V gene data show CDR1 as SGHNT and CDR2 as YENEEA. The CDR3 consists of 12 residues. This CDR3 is CASSLDRTQQFF. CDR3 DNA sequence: TGTGCCAGCAGCTTAGATCGGACACAGCAGTTCTTC.

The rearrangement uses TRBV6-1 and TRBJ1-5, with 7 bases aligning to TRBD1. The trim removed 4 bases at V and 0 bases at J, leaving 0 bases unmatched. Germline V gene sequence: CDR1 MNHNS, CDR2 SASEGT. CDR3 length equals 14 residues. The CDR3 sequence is CASSGTGSNQPQHF. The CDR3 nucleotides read TGTGCCAGCAGTGGGACAGGTAGCAATCAGCCCCAGCATTTT.

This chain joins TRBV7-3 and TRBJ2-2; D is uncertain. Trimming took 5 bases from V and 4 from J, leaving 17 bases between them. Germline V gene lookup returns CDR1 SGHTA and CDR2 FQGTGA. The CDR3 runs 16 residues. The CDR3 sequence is CASSGQATRVTGELFF. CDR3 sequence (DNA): TGTGCCAGCAGCGGCCAGGCAACGCGAGTCACCGGGGAGCTGTTTTTT. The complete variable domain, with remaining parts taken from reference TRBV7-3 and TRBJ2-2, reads GAGVSQTPSNKVTEKGKYVELRCDPISGHTALYWYRQSLGQGPEFLIYFQGTGAADDSGLPNDRFFAVRPEGSVSTLKIQRTERGDSAVYLCASSGQATRVTGELFFGEGSRLTVL.

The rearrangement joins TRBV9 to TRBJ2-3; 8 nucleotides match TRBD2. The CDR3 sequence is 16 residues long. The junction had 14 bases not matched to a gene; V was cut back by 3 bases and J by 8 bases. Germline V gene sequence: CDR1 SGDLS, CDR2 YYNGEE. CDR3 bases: TGTGCCAGCAGCGGACAAATGAGCGGGAGTTTGGCTACGCAGTATTTT. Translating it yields CASSGQMSGSLATQYF.

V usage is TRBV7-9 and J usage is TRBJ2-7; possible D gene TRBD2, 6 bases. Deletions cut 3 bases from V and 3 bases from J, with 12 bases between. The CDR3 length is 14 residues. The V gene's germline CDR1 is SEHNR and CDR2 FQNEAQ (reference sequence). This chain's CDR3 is CASSLGTRDYEQYF. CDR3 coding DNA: TGTGCCAGCAGCTTGGGGACTCGCGACTACGAGCAGTACTTC.

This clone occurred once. CDR3: CASTLTGTAYNEQFF. As DNA, the CDR3 is TGCGCCAGCACCTTAACCGGGACTGCCTACAATGAGCAGTTCTTC. The chain is built from TRBV4-1 and TRBJ2-1, with TRBD2 as a possible D gene (6 bases). This CDR3 spans 15 amino acids. V lost 7 bases and J 2 bases, leaving 15 bases between the germline ends. CDR1 MGHRA and CDR2 YSYEKL come from the germline V gene.

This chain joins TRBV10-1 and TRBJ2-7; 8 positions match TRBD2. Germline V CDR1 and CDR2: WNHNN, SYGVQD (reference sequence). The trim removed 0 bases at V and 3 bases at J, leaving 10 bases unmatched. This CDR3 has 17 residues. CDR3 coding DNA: TGCGCCAGCAGTGAGTCGGGAGGGATAGCGGGACTCTACGAGCAGTACTTC. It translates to CASSESGGIAGLYEQYF.

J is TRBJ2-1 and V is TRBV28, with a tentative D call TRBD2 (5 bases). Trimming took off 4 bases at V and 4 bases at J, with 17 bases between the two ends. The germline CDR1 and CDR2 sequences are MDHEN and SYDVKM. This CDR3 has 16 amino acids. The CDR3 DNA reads TGTGCCAGCAGTTCCCCGGCAGGCGGGCCGTACAATGAGCAGTTCTTC. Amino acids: CASSSPAGGPYNEQFF.

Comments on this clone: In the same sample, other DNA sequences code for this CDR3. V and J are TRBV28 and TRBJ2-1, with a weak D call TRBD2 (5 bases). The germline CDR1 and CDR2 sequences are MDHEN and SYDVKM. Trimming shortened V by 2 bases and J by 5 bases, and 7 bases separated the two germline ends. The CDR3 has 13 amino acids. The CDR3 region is CASSLPGNNEQFF. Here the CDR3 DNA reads TGTGCCAGCAGTTTACCGGGGAACAATGAGCAGTTCTTC.

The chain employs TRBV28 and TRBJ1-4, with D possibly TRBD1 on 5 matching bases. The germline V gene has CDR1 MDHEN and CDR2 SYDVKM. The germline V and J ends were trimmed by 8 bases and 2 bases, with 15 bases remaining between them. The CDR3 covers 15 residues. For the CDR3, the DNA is TGTGCCAGCGGGTCGGGGCCGGCGACTAATGAAAAACTGTTTTTT. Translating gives CASGSGPATNEKLFF. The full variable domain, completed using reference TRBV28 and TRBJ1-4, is DVKVTQSSRYLVKRTGEKVFLECVQDMDHENMFWYRQDPGLGLRLIYFSYDVKMKEKGDIPEGYSVSREKKERFSLILESASTNQTSMYLCASGSGPATNEKLFFGSGTQLSVL.

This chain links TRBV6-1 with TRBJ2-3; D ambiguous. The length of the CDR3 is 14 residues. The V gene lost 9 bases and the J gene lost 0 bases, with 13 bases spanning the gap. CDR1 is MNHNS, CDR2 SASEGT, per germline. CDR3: CASSSLTSTDTQYF. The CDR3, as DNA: TGTGCCAGTTCGTCCCTGACTAGCACAGATACGCAGTATTTT.

The CDR3 loop is CASSLGESQYF. In DNA form, the CDR3 reads TGTGCCAGCAGCTTAGGGGAATCACAGTACTTC. The chain is built from TRBV7-9 and TRBJ2-7, with no clear D. This CDR3 region has 11 residues. Per the germline V gene, CDR1 is SEHNR and CDR2 is FQNEAQ (reference sequence). Trimming took off 1 base at V and 10 bases at J, with 8 bases between the two ends. Variable domain in full (rest from reference TRBV7-9 and TRBJ2-7): DTGVSQNPRHKITKRGQNVTFRCDPISEHNRLYWYRQTLGQGPEFLTYFQNEAQLEKSRLLSDRFSAERPKGSFSTLEIQRTEQGDSAMYLCASSLGESQYFGPGTRLTVT.

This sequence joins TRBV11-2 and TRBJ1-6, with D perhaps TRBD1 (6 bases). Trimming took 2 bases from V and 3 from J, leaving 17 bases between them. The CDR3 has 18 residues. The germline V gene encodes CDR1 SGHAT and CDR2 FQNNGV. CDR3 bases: TGTGCCAGCAGCTTATACGATCAGGGGCGCAGCTATAATTCACCCCTCCACTTT. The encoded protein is CASSLYDQGRSYNSPLHF. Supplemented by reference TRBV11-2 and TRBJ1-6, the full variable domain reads EAGVAQSPRYKIIEKRQSVAFWCNPISGHATLYWYQQILGQGPKLLIQFQNNGVVDDSQLPKDRFSAERLKGVDSTLKIQPAKLEDSAVYLCASSLYDQGRSYNSPLHFGNGTRLTVT.

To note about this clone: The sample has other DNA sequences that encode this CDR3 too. The CDR3 sequence: CASSYRSEAFF. The CDR3, as DNA: TGTGCCAGCAGTTATCGGTCTGAAGCTTTCTTT. The chain has TRBV6-5 and TRBJ1-1; no clear D. The CDR3 is made up of 11 amino acids. Germline V gene sequence: CDR1 MNHEY, CDR2 SVGAGI. The V and J ends lost 3 bases and 6 bases respectively, with 5 bases between them.

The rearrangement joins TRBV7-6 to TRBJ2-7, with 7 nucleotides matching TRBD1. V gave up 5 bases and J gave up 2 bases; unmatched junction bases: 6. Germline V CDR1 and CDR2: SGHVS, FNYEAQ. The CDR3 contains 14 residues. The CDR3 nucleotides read TGTGCCAGCAGCAAACCGGGACAGACCTACGAGCAGTACTTC. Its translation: CASSKPGQTYEQYF.

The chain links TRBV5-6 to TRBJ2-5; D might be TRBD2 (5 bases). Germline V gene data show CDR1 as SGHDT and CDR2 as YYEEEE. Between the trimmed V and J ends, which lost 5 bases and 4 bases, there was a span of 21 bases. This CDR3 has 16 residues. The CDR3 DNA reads TGTGCCAGCAGTTCCTGGGTCGCTCCAGGAGGAGAGACCCAGTACTTC. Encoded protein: CASSSWVAPGGETQYF.

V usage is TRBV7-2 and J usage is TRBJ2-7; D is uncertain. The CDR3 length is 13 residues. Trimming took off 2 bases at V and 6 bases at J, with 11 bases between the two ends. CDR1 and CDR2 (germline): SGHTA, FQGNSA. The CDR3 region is CASSLQAASEQYF. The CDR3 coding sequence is TGTGCCAGCAGCTTACAGGCCGCCAGCGAGCAGTACTTC.

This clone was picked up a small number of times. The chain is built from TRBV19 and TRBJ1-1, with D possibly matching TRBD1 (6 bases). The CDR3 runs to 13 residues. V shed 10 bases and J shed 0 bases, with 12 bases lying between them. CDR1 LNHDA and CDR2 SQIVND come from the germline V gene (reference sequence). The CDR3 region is CAIRTAMNTEAFF. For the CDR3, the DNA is TGTGCCATTCGGACAGCCATGAACACTGAAGCTTTCTTT.

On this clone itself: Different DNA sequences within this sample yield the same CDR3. The CDR3 DNA reads TGCAGCGTTGTGCGGAGTATGAACACTGAAGCTTTCTTT. Its translation is CSVVRSMNTEAFF. V gene TRBV29-1 combines with J gene TRBJ1-1; D gene uncertain. There are 13 residues in the CDR3. Germline V gene data show CDR1 as SQVTM and CDR2 as ANQGSEA. With 4 bases removed from V and 0 bases from J, the gap between germline ends came to 9 bases.

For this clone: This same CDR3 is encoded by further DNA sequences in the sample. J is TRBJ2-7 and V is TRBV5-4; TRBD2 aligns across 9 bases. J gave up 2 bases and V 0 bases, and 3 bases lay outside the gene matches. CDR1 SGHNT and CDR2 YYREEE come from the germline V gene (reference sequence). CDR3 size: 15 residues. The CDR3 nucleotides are TGTGCCAGCAGCTTGGGGGCGGGAGGGCCCTACGAGCAGTACTTC. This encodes CASSLGAGGPYEQYF.

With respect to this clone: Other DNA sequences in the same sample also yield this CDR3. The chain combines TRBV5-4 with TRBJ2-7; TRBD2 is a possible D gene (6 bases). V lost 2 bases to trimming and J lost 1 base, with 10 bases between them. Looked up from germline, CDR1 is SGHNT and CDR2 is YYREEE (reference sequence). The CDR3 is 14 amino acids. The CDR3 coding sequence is TGTGCCAGCAGCTTCGACCGGGGGTCCTACGAGCAGTACTTC. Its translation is CASSFDRGSYEQYF.

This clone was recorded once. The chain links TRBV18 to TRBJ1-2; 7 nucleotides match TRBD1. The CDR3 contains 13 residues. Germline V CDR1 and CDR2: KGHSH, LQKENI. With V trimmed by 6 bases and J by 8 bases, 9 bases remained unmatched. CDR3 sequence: CASSLNGDRGYTF. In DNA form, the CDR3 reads TGTGCCAGCTCGCTCAACGGGGACAGAGGCTACACCTTC. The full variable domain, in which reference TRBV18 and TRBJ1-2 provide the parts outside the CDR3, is NAGVMQNPRHLVRRRGQEARLRCSPMKGHSHVYWYRQLPEEGLKFMVYLQKENIIDESGMPKERFSAEFPKEGPSILRIQQVVRGDSAAYFCASSLNGDRGYTFGSGTRLTVV.

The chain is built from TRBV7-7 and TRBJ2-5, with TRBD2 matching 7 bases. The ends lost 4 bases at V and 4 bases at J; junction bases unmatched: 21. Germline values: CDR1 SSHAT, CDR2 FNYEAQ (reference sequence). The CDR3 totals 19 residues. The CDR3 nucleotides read TGTGCCAGCAGCTCACTCCTCCGGGTCTCCAACCCGGGGGGAGAGACCCAGTACTTC. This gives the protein CASSSLLRVSNPGGETQYF.

The CDR3 sequence is CATSNPTGSDEQFF. The CDR3, as DNA: TGTGCCACCAGCAACCCTACAGGGTCGGATGAGCAGTTCTTC. The chain carries TRBV15 and TRBJ2-1; TRBD1 might be the D (6 bases). The CDR3 extends over 14 amino acids. Trimming removed 4 bases from V and 8 bases from J, with 15 bases in between. Germline V gene lookup returns CDR1 LNHNV and CDR2 YYDKDF (reference sequence). The entire variable domain, with the rest obtained from reference TRBV15 and TRBJ2-1, is as follows: DAMVIQNPRYQVTQFGKPVTLSCSQTLNHNVMYWYQQKSSQAPKLLFHYYDKDFNNEADTPDNFQSRRPNTSFCFLDIRSPGLGDTAMYLCATSNPTGSDEQFFGPGTRLTVL.

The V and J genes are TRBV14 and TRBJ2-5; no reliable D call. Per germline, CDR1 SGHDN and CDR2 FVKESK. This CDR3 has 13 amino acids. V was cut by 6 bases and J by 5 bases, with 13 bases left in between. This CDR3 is CASSLGPRETQYF. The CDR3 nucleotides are TGTGCCAGCAGTCTCGGGCCCAGGGAGACCCAGTACTTC. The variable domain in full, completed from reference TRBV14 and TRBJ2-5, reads EAGVTQFPSHSVIEKGQTVTLRCDPISGHDNLYWYRRVMGKEIKFLLHFVKESKQDESGMPNNRFLAERTGGTYSTLKVQPAELEDSGVYFCASSLGPRETQYFGPGTRLLVL.

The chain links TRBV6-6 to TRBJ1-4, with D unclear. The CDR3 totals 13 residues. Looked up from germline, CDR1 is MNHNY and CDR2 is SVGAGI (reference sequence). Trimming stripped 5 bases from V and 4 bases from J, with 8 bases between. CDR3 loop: CASSRQYNEKLFF. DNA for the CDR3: TGTGCCAGCAGTCGCCAGTATAATGAAAAACTGTTTTTT.

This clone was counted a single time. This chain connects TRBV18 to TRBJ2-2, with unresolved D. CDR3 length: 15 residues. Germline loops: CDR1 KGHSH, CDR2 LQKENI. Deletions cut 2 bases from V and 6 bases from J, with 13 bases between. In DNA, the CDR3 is TGTGCCAGCTCACCAGTCCTCTTGGCACCCGGGGAGCTGTTTTTT. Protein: CASSPVLLAPGELFF.